These T cell receptor beta chains were read from a single sample in a study of early T cells in non-severe SARS-CoV-2 infection. TCRdb redid the calling of the 5' RACE reads with MiXCR, one entry per CDR3 protein. The table includes about 52,000 distinct CDR3 sequences, 8% to 13% detected once. The sequencing input was whole blood. The source of these receptors is an adult who was a healthcare worker with PCR-confirmed SARS-CoV-2 infection or an uninfected control (not recorded which). Each CDR3 is given with its conserved first and last residue. The D gene is left open where the match is weak. Size is stated for part of the rows, as once, few or many counts, or as a class when the clone is expanded.

DNA: TGTGCCAGCAGCCTAGGGGGCCTCCTAGGGGGCTACACCTTC; CDR3: CASSLGGLLGGYTF; D: TRBD1; size: NA; J: TRBJ1-2; length: 14; V: TRBV28
DNA: TGCAGTGCACCCGTCACATACGAGCAGTACTTC; CDR3: CSAPVTYEQYF; D: NA; size: NA; J: TRBJ2-7; length: 11; V: TRBV20-1
DNA: TGCAGTGCTATTGATCTAGCGAGCTCCTACAATGAGCAGTTCTTC; CDR3: CSAIDLASSYNEQFF; D: NA; size: many; J: TRBJ2-1; length: 15; V: TRBV20-1
DNA: TGTGCCAGCAGTTACCTCCCAGGGCGAAACACCGGGGAGCTGTTTTTT; CDR3: CASSYLPGRNTGELFF; D: NA; size: NA; J: TRBJ2-2; length: 16; V: TRBV6-2/TRBV6-3
DNA: TGTGCCAGCAGTTCGACCCCCTGGCCTCAGTACTTC; CDR3: CASSSTPWPQYF; D: NA; size: few; J: TRBJ2-4; length: 12; V: TRBV6-5
DNA: TGTGCCAGCTTCGCCGCAGGATTGAACACTGAAGCTTTCTTT; CDR3: CASFAAGLNTEAFF; D: NA; size: many; J: TRBJ1-1; length: 14; V: TRBV6-2/TRBV6-3
DNA: TGTGCCAGTAGGGGGGCGGAGAATCAGCCCCAGCATTTT; CDR3: CASRGAENQPQHF; D: NA; size: NA; J: TRBJ1-5; length: 13; V: TRBV19
DNA: TGCAGTGCTAGAGCCACGAGGACATCAGTAGGGATCGGCTACACCTTC; CDR3: CSARATRTSVGIGYTF; D: NA; size: NA; J: TRBJ1-2; length: 16; V: TRBV20-1
DNA: TGCAGCGTTATTATGGCAGGACTCACGAACACTGAAGCTTTCTTT; CDR3: CSVIMAGLTNTEAFF; D: NA; size: many; J: TRBJ1-1; length: 15; V: TRBV29-1
DNA: TGTGCCAGCAGCCAAGTGGACAGGGCGAACACCGGGGAGCTGTTTTTT; CDR3: CASSQVDRANTGELFF; D: TRBD1; size: NA; J: TRBJ2-2; length: 16; V: TRBV4-2
DNA: TGTGCCAGCAGGAAACGAGGGGGCTACACCTTC; CDR3: CASRKRGGYTF; D: NA; size: few; J: TRBJ1-2; length: 11; V: TRBV28
DNA: TGTGCCAGCAGCTTAGATCCCTCCGAACTGGAGCAGTTCTTC; CDR3: CASSLDPSELEQFF; D: NA; size: many; J: TRBJ2-1; length: 14; V: TRBV11-2
DNA: TGTGCCAGCAGTTTATCAGCGTCACAAGAGACCCAGTACTTC; CDR3: CASSLSASQETQYF; D: NA; size: many; J: TRBJ2-5; length: 14; V: TRBV12-3/TRBV12-4
DNA: TGTGCCAGCAGTTTTCGGGAGGACAATGAGCAGTTCTTC; CDR3: CASSFREDNEQFF; D: TRBD2; size: NA; J: TRBJ2-1; length: 13; V: TRBV27
DNA: TGTGCCAGCGGGACAGTGAGAAATGAGCAGTTCTTC; CDR3: CASGTVRNEQFF; D: TRBD1; size: many; J: TRBJ2-1; length: 12; V: TRBV28
DNA: TGTGCCAGCAGCTTAACCTGGACCCAGTACTTC; CDR3: CASSLTWTQYF; D: NA; size: NA; J: TRBJ2-5; length: 11; V: TRBV7-2
DNA: TGTGCCAGCATCTACGTGGGACAGGGCTGGCAGTACTTC; CDR3: CASIYVGQGWQYF; D: TRBD1; size: many; J: TRBJ2-7; length: 13; V: TRBV5-5
DNA: TGTGCCAGCAGCCACCCTCGGGACCCCGTAGGACCTGGGGCCAACGTCCTGACTTTC; CDR3: CASSHPRDPVGPGANVLTF; D: NA; size: NA; J: TRBJ2-6; length: 19; V: TRBV7-8
DNA: TGCGCCAGCAGCCAAGGACCGGGGGACTATGGCTACACCTTC; CDR3: CASSQGPGDYGYTF; D: NA; size: many; J: TRBJ1-2; length: 14; V: TRBV4-1
DNA: TGCAGCGCCTCTCAGGGGGCAAGGACTGAAGCTTTCTTT; CDR3: CSASQGARTEAFF; D: TRBD1; size: many; J: TRBJ1-1; length: 13; V: TRBV29-1
DNA: TGTGCCAGCAGCTTAGCGGGGTTAAGCAGGGCTTTCTTT; CDR3: CASSLAGLSRAFF; D: NA; size: few; J: TRBJ1-1; length: 13; V: TRBV7-9
DNA: TGCAGTGCTACCCGGACCTACGAGCAGTACTTC; CDR3: CSATRTYEQYF; D: NA; size: many; J: TRBJ2-7; length: 11; V: TRBV20-1
DNA: TGTGCCAGCAGCTTACAGAACAATGAGCAGTTCTTC; CDR3: CASSLQNNEQFF; D: NA; size: NA; J: TRBJ2-1; length: 12; V: TRBV11-3
DNA: TGTGCCAGCAGTTGGCCTTGGGGTGAGCAGTTCTTC; CDR3: CASSWPWGEQFF; D: NA; size: many; J: TRBJ2-1; length: 12; V: TRBV6-2/TRBV6-3
DNA: TGTGCCAGCAGCTCGCAGGGTGCCAAAAACATTCAGTACTTC; CDR3: CASSSQGAKNIQYF; D: NA; size: NA; J: TRBJ2-4; length: 14; V: TRBV13
DNA: TGTGCCAGCAGCCCCTGTATTCAGCCCCAGCATTTT; CDR3: CASSPCIQPQHF; D: NA; size: NA; J: TRBJ1-5; length: 12; V: TRBV3-2
DNA: TGCGCCAGCAGCTTGGGAACTAGCGGGGGGCACGAGCAGTACTTC; CDR3: CASSLGTSGGHEQYF; D: TRBD2; size: NA; J: TRBJ2-7; length: 15; V: TRBV5-1
DNA: TGTGCCAGCAGCCAAGTAAGGCTAGCGGGGGTCACAGATACGCAGTATTTT; CDR3: CASSQVRLAGVTDTQYF; D: TRBD2; size: NA; J: TRBJ2-3; length: 17; V: TRBV14
DNA: TGTGCCACCAGCAGAGATCCATCCTACGAGCAGTACTTC; CDR3: CATSRDPSYEQYF; D: NA; size: few; J: TRBJ2-7; length: 13; V: TRBV15
DNA: TGTGCCAGCGCGAGGGCCACCTTCTCGCGGGGGGAAAGAGAGACCCAGTACTTC; CDR3: CASARATFSRGERETQYF; D: TRBD2; size: many; J: TRBJ2-5; length: 18; V: TRBV12-3/TRBV12-4
DNA: TGTGCCAGTAGTATAGATCCGGCGGAAACCGGCCTCCTCTTT; CDR3: CASSIDPAETGLLF; D: NA; size: few; J: TRBJ1-1; length: 14; V: TRBV19
DNA: TGTGCCAGCAGTTCTACTCCACCTGGGGTCAATGAGCAGTTCTTC; CDR3: CASSSTPPGVNEQFF; D: NA; size: many; J: TRBJ2-1; length: 15; V: TRBV27
DNA: TGTGCCAGCAGCTCCTCGACTACTTTCCACTCCTACAATGAGCAGTTCTTC; CDR3: CASSSSTTFHSYNEQFF; D: NA; size: many; J: TRBJ2-1; length: 17; V: TRBV5-5
DNA: TGTGCCAGCTCACCATTCTCAGCGGGGGGCAACAATGAGCAGTTCTTC; CDR3: CASSPFSAGGNNEQFF; D: TRBD2; size: few; J: TRBJ2-1; length: 16; V: TRBV18
DNA: TGTGCCAGCAGCCAAGATAGAACCTCCGGGAAGGGAGCTTTCTTT; CDR3: CASSQDRTSGKGAFF; D: NA; size: NA; J: TRBJ1-1; length: 15; V: TRBV4-2
DNA: TGCAGTGCGGGGAGGCTAGCGGGAGAGAGGAGGACCCAGTACTTC; CDR3: CSAGRLAGERRTQYF; D: TRBD2; size: many; J: TRBJ2-5; length: 15; V: TRBV20-1
DNA: TGCAGTGCTAGAACGCAGGGGGCTGGGGCCAACGTCCTGACTTTC; CDR3: CSARTQGAGANVLTF; D: TRBD1; size: NA; J: TRBJ2-6; length: 15; V: TRBV20-1
DNA: TGTGCCAGCAGCCTAAATGGGCCCTGGTGGGAGCAGTTCTTC; CDR3: CASSLNGPWWEQFF; D: NA; size: many; J: TRBJ2-1; length: 14; V: TRBV14
DNA: TGTGCCAGCAGTTACGCCGGGACACGAAGCAATCAGCCCCAGCATTTT; CDR3: CASSYAGTRSNQPQHF; D: NA; size: few; J: TRBJ1-5; length: 16; V: TRBV6-2/TRBV6-3
DNA: TGTGCCAGCAGCGTAGGAGCGGAAGCCTACAATGAGCAGTTCTTC; CDR3: CASSVGAEAYNEQFF; D: NA; size: few; J: TRBJ2-1; length: 15; V: TRBV9
DNA: TGTGCCAGCAGCCAAGAACTAGACCAATACGAGCAGTACTTC; CDR3: CASSQELDQYEQYF; D: NA; size: NA; J: TRBJ2-7; length: 14; V: TRBV4-2
DNA: TGTGCCAGCAGCTTCCAGACAGGGAATAATTCACCCCTCCACTTT; CDR3: CASSFQTGNNSPLHF; D: TRBD1; size: NA; J: TRBJ1-6; length: 15; V: TRBV9
DNA: TGTGCCAGCAGCTTAGTTGTGGGGGCCTATTCTGGGGCCAACGTCCTGACTTTC; CDR3: CASSLVVGAYSGANVLTF; D: NA; size: many; J: TRBJ2-6; length: 18; V: TRBV7-6
DNA: TGTGCCAGCAGCACAACGACAGACGAGCAGTACTTC; CDR3: CASSTTTDEQYF; D: NA; size: NA; J: TRBJ2-7; length: 12; V: TRBV6-5
DNA: TGCGCCAGCAGCTCCTCAGGGATTAATGAAAAACTGTTTTTT; CDR3: CASSSSGINEKLFF; D: NA; size: few; J: TRBJ1-4; length: 14; V: TRBV5-1
DNA: TGTGCCAGCAGCCAGCGACAGGGGCCTGGAAACACCATATATTTT; CDR3: CASSQRQGPGNTIYF; D: TRBD1; size: many; J: TRBJ1-3; length: 15; V: TRBV6-6
DNA: TGTGCCAGCGAAAACGCCCTTCGGGAGACCCAGTACTTC; CDR3: CASENALRETQYF; D: NA; size: NA; J: TRBJ2-5; length: 13; V: TRBV6-5
DNA: TGCGCCAGCAGCGAAGACAGGGCTGGGGAGACCCAGTACTTC; CDR3: CASSEDRAGETQYF; D: TRBD1; size: few; J: TRBJ2-5; length: 14; V: TRBV4-3
DNA: TGTGCCAGCGTAACAGGGGCCGGTACTGAAGCTTTCTTT; CDR3: CASVTGAGTEAFF; D: TRBD1; size: NA; J: TRBJ1-1; length: 13; V: TRBV28
DNA: TGTGCCAGCAGTTACCGTGATGAGCAGTTCTTC; CDR3: CASSYRDEQFF; D: NA; size: many; J: TRBJ2-1; length: 11; V: TRBV6-5
DNA: TGTGCCAGCTCAGGCGCTAGCGGGGCCGACGAGCAGTACTTC; CDR3: CASSGASGADEQYF; D: TRBD2; size: few; J: TRBJ2-7; length: 14; V: TRBV18
DNA: TGTGCCAGCAGCTTAGCGGGCCTACCGAGGGATACGCAGTATTTT; CDR3: CASSLAGLPRDTQYF; D: NA; size: NA; J: TRBJ2-3; length: 15; V: TRBV7-2
DNA: TGTGCCAGCAGTTACGGATCCGTCTACTTTCCCCCCTCCTACGAGCAGTACTTC; CDR3: CASSYGSVYFPPSYEQYF; D: NA; size: few; J: TRBJ2-7; length: 18; V: TRBV6-2/TRBV6-3